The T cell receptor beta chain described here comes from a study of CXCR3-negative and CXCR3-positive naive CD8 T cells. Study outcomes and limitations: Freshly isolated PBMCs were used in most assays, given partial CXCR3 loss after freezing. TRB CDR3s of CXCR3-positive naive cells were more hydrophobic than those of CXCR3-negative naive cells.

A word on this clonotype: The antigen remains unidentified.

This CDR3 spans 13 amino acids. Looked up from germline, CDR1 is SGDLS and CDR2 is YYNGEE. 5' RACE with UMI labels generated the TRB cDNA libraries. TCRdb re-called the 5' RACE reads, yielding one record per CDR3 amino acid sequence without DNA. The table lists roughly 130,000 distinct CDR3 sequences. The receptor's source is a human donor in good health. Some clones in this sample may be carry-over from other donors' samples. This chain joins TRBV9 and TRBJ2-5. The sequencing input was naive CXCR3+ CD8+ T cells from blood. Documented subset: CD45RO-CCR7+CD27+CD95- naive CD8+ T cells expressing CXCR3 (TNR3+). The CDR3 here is CASSAFVQETQYF. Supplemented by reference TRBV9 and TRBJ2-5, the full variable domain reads DSGVTQTPKHLITATGQRVTLRCSPRSGDLSVYWYQQSLDQGLQFLIQYYNGEERAKGNILERFSAQQFPDLHSELNLSSLELGDSALYFCASSAFVQETQYFGPGTRLLVL.